This T cell receptor (beta chain) derives from a study of blood T cell repertoires in COVID-19. This table comes from immunoSEQ multiplex PCR, and its TCRdb copy is limited to in-frame clones, with some not included. The sample consists of about 290,000 clones, about nine tenths of them appearing once. Unmatched junction bases numbered 11, after V lost 3 bases and J lost 2 bases. Looked up from germline, CDR1 is SGDLS and CDR2 is YYNGEE. The CDR3 consists of 18 residues. The rearrangement joins TRBV9 to TRBJ2-1; 10 bases match TRBD2. This clonotype was sampled from a woman aged 35 to 49 who had recovered from COVID-19. Specimen: PBMCs or T cells enriched from blood (not recorded which). The CDR3 loop is CASSARLWTSGTYNEQFF. CDR3 DNA: TGTGCCAGCAGCGCAAGACTATGGACTAGCGGAACCTACAATGAGCAGTTCTTC.